These 14 T cell receptor beta chains came from one sample sequenced in a study of neurological immune-mediated disorders. One entry per CDR3 protein results from TCRdb running MiXCR on the 5' RACE reads. Here the sample spans some 20,000 distinct CDR3 sequences, under 35% being singletons. The sequenced material came from PBMCs. Receptors were obtained from a man aged 45-65 years with HTLV-1-associated myelopathy (HAM/TSP).

The V call is TRBV7-8, the J call TRBJ2-7, with 8 bases lining up with TRBD1. V shed 5 bases, J shed 4 bases, and the junction held 13 bases outside the gene matches. This CDR3 has 16 residues. Germline CDR1 SGHVS, CDR2 FQNEAQ. CDR3 nucleotides: TGTGCCAGCAGCCCCCGCAGTCCAGGGGGCCTATACGAGCAGTACTTC. This encodes CASSPRSPGGLYEQYF.

This clonotype was picked up a small number of times. The chain uses TRBV7-2 and TRBJ1-6, with 7 nucleotides matching TRBD1. CDR1 and CDR2 (germline): SGHTA, FQGNSA. V shed 3 bases and J 5 bases; nucleotides not matched to a gene: 16. The CDR3 consists of 19 residues. CDR3: CASSFRKRKGAVHNSPLHF. CDR3 in DNA: TGTGCCAGCAGCTTCCGGAAGAGGAAGGGGGCAGTTCATAATTCACCCCTCCACTTT.

The chain links TRBV14 to TRBJ1-2; D not resolved. V was shortened by 4 bases and J by 2 bases, with 8 bases between the two germline ends. This CDR3 is built from 13 residues. Germline V gene data show CDR1 as SGHDN and CDR2 as FVKESK. In DNA, the CDR3 is TGTGCCAGCAGCCCGAGCGTCAACTATGGCTACACCTTC. Encoded protein: CASSPSVNYGYTF.

This clonotype has just a few counts. The genes are TRBV20-1 and TRBJ1-5; D is undetermined. Germline V gene sequence: CDR1 DFQATT, CDR2 SNEGSKA (reference sequence). Trimming removed 4 bases at V and 5 bases at J, with 12 bases between. The length of the CDR3 is 13 residues. CDR3 nucleotides: TGCAGTGCTAAGTGGACCGCAGATCAGCCCCAGCATTTT. It encodes CSAKWTADQPQHF.

This clonotype was seen more than once but under ten times. V and J are TRBV5-1 and TRBJ1-2; 7 bases agree with TRBD1. The CDR3 length is 16 residues. Germline assignment: CDR1 SGHRS and CDR2 YFSETQ. V shed 2 bases, J shed 12 bases, and the junction held 19 bases outside the gene matches. CDR3 sequence reads: CASSFRWGDTGEGNTF. The CDR3 DNA reads TGCGCCAGCAGCTTTCGATGGGGCGACACAGGGGAGGGGAACACCTTC.

The sample holds one count of this clonotype. This rearrangement joins TRBV19 to TRBJ1-1; the D gene is possibly TRBD1 (5 bases). With 2 bases removed from V and 5 bases from J, the gap between germline ends came to 12 bases. The CDR3 is 14 amino acids. Germline V CDR1 and CDR2: LNHDA, SQIVND (reference sequence). In DNA, the CDR3 is TGTGCCAGTAGTATACAGTCAGGGAGGACTGAAGCTTTCTTT. As protein: CASSIQSGRTEAFF.

V gene TRBV29-1 combines with J gene TRBJ2-5; 7 nucleotides align to TRBD1. The CDR3 contains 13 residues. V dropped 8 bases and J dropped 5; count of bases not matched to a gene: 11. Germline V gene data show CDR1 as SQVTM and CDR2 as ANQGSEA. CDR3 in amino acids: CSTYRGLEETQYF. The CDR3 DNA reads as TGCAGCACCTACAGGGGCCTCGAGGAGACCCAGTACTTC.

Concerning this clonotype itself: A much more abundant neighbour one base away suggests this may be a read error. The rearrangement links TRBV5-5 to TRBJ2-5; D gene unclear. The germline V and J ends were trimmed by 4 bases and 3 bases, with 10 bases remaining between them. The germline V gene has CDR1 SGHKS and CDR2 YYEKEE (reference sequence). This CDR3 has 13 amino acids. CDR3 coding DNA: TGTGCCAGCAGCCCTGTCCCGAAAGAGACCCAGTACTTC. Amino acids: CASSPVPKETQYF.

This clonotype is labeled as medium-sized. This chain joins TRBV20-1 and TRBJ2-5, with D uncertain. The germline CDR1 and CDR2 sequences are DFQATT and SNEGSKA (reference sequence). V dropped 0 bases and J dropped 2 bases, with 13 bases sitting between them. The CDR3 contains 15 residues. The CDR3 nucleotides are TGCAGTGCTAGAGATCGGATGGTCAGTCAAGAGACCCAGTACTTC. The encoded protein is CSARDRMVSQETQYF.

CDR3 residues: CASSQDPQAPRAGGTQYF. CDR3 bases: TGCGCCAGCAGCCAAGATCCCCAGGCCCCAAGAGCCGGGGGGACGCAGTATTTT. J is TRBJ2-3 and V is TRBV4-1; the match to TRBD2 covers 7 bases. CDR1 MGHRA and CDR2 YSYEKL come from the germline V gene. The CDR3 runs to 18 residues. Unmatched junction bases numbered 18, after V lost 0 bases and J lost 9 bases.

This clonotype has more than one count but fewer than ten. The rearrangement links TRBV7-2 to TRBJ2-3; the match to TRBD2 covers 11 bases. Germline V gene sequence: CDR1 SGHTA, CDR2 FQGNSA. There are 16 residues in the CDR3. V dropped 5 bases and J dropped 2; count of bases not matched to a gene: 6. CDR3 sequence (DNA): TGTGCCAGCAGCCGGACTAGCGGGCGGCTCACAGATACGCAGTATTTT. Amino acid sequence: CASSRTSGRLTDTQYF. The complete variable domain, with remaining parts taken from reference TRBV7-2 and TRBJ2-3, reads GAGVSQSPSNKVTEKGKDVELRCDPISGHTALYWYRQSLGQGLEFLIYFQGNSAPDKSGLPSDRFSAERTGGSVSTLTIQRTQQEDSAVYLCASSRTSGRLTDTQYFGPGTRLTVL.

The rearrangement uses TRBV12-3 or TRBV12-4 and TRBJ1-6; tentative D call: TRBD1 (6 bases). The CDR3 runs 14 residues. Trimming took off 6 bases at V and 7 bases at J, with 13 bases between the two ends. CDR3 nucleotide sequence: TGTGCCAGCAGCCTACAGGGAGGCAATTCACCCCTCCACTTT. It specifies CASSLQGGNSPLHF.

This clonotype is classed as medium-sized. The chain links TRBV5-1 to TRBJ1-5; D ambiguous. The CDR3 loop spans 15 amino acids. CDR1 is SGHRS, CDR2 YFSETQ, per germline. The V end was cut by 0 bases, the J end by 4 bases, with 11 bases between. CDR3 protein: CASSLEPNQNQPQHF. The CDR3 DNA is TGCGCCAGCAGCTTGGAGCCCAACCAAAATCAGCCCCAGCATTTT.

The J gene is TRBJ2-7, the V gene TRBV12-3 or TRBV12-4; 10 bases line up with TRBD2. The CDR3 covers 16 residues. J lost 3 bases, V lost 5 bases, and 10 bases had no gene match. The CDR3 coding sequence is TGTGCCAGCAGTCAAGGGCGGGGACTAGCGTACTACGAGCAGTACTTC. Residues: CASSQGRGLAYYEQYF.